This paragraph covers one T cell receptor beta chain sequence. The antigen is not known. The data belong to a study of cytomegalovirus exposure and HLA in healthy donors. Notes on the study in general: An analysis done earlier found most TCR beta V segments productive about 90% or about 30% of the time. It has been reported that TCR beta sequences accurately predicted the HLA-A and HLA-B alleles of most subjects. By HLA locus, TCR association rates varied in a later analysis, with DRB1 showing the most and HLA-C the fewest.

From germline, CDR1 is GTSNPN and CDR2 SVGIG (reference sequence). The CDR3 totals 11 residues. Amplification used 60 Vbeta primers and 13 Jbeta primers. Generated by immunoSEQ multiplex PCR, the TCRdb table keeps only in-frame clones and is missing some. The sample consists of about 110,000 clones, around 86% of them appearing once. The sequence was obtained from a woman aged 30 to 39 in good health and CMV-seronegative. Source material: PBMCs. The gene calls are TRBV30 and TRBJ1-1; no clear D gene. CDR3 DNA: TGTGCTATTGAGAGGAACACTGAAGCTTTCTTT. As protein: CAIERNTEAFF.